These 11 T cell receptor beta chains originate from one sample sequenced in a study of lung T cells in sarcoidosis with Löfgren's syndrome. TCRdb ran MiXCR on the reads and lists one entry per CDR3 protein. Among about 20,000 distinct CDR3 sequences, about 20% were seen once, and the ten largest hold roughly 4.3%. Specimen: CD4+ T cells from PBMCs. These receptors came from a human donor with sarcoidosis (Löfgren's syndrome or another form), or a control subject (not recorded which).

At least ten counts were recorded for this clonotype. This CDR3 is CASSSEARSTDTQYF. The CDR3 DNA reads as TGTGCCAGCAGCTCTGAAGCAAGGAGCACAGATACGCAGTATTTT. This chain links TRBV5-4 with TRBJ2-3, with no clear D. Per germline, CDR1 SGHNT and CDR2 YYREEE (reference sequence). The CDR3 length is 15 residues. Trimming took 3 bases from V and 0 from J, leaving 11 bases between them.

This clonotype qualifies as medium-sized (0.01 to 0.1%). This chain links TRBV27 with TRBJ2-3; 11 positions agree with TRBD2. V shed 2 bases, J shed 0 bases, and the junction held 16 bases outside the gene matches. The CDR3 has 21 amino acids. Germline V gene lookup returns CDR1 MNHEY and CDR2 SMNVEV (reference sequence). The CDR3 region has the DNA TGTGCCAGCAGTTTAAGGAACCCTAGCGGGAGGACCCAACTTAGCACAGATACGCAGTATTTT. Its protein product is CASSLRNPSGRTQLSTDTQYF.

This clonotype was detected many times. The V and J genes are TRBV20-1 and TRBJ2-7; the D gene is possibly TRBD1 (6 bases). Per germline, CDR1 DFQATT and CDR2 SNEGSKA (reference sequence). Trimming pared 2 bases from V and 2 bases from J, leaving 16 bases between. This CDR3 is built from 15 residues. The CDR3 spells CSARIPTGRPYEQYF. The CDR3 region has the DNA TGCAGTGCTAGAATCCCGACAGGCCGACCCTACGAGCAGTACTTC.

This clonotype showed up many times. The chain links TRBV24-1 to TRBJ2-2, with a possible D match to TRBD1 (7 bases). V was pared by 3 bases and J by 5 bases, with 12 bases between. The germline V gene has CDR1 KGHDR and CDR2 SFDVKD. The CDR3 consists of 15 residues. CDR3 amino acids: CATSDAGQPTGELFF. The CDR3 DNA is TGTGCCACCAGTGATGCGGGACAGCCGACCGGGGAGCTGTTTTTT.

The CDR3 DNA is TGTGCCAGCAGCCAAGGGCGCACCTACGAGCAGTACTTC. Protein: CASSQGRTYEQYF. The V and J genes are TRBV3-1 and TRBJ2-7; no clear D. The CDR3 has 13 residues. Germline assignment: CDR1 LGHDT and CDR2 YNNKEL (reference sequence). V was cut by 1 base and J by 2 bases, with 6 bases left in between.

With regard to this clonotype: One end of the junction fails to match germline, which may point to a read error. The CDR3 DNA reads as TGTGCCGGCAGTTACTCGGTCGGAAGTATGAACACTGAAGCTTTCTTT. Residues: CAGSYSVGSMNTEAFF. The chain joins TRBV6-2 or TRBV6-3 to TRBJ1-1; no firm D call. Germline V gives CDR1 MNHEY, CDR2 SVGEGT. The CDR3 contains 16 residues.

This clonotype is labeled as medium-sized. This sequence joins TRBV6-1 and TRBJ2-7; no firm D call. The CDR3 has 16 residues. V dropped 2 bases and J dropped 0 bases, with 14 bases sitting between them. Germline loops: CDR1 MNHNS, CDR2 SASEGT. The CDR3 sequence is CASSELSGPFSYEQYF. DNA of the CDR3: TGTGCCAGCAGTGAATTGAGTGGACCTTTCTCCTACGAGCAGTACTTC.

This clonotype has ten or more counts. The rearrangement uses TRBV15 and TRBJ2-1, with 9 positions matching TRBD2. V dropped 6 bases and J dropped 5; count of bases not matched to a gene: 5. From germline, CDR1 is LNHNV and CDR2 YYDKDF (reference sequence). This CDR3 has 14 amino acids. CDR3 bases: TGTGCCACCAGAGCGGGAGGATCGGACAATGAGCAGTTCTTC. Translating gives CATRAGGSDNEQFF.

The sample holds many counts of this clonotype. The gene calls are TRBV7-9 and TRBJ2-1; TRBD1 matches at 11 bases. Trimming cost V 4 bases and J 7 bases; bases outside gene matches: 6. The CDR3 has 15 amino acids. Germline V gene sequence: CDR1 SEHNR, CDR2 FQNEAQ (reference sequence). The DNA for the CDR3 is TGTGCCAGCAGCTCCTGGGGACAGGGGGAGAATGAGCAGTTCTTC. It translates to CASSSWGQGENEQFF.

Worth noting for this clonotype: A much larger clone sits a single nucleotide away, making a read error possible. The chain couples TRBV3-1 to TRBJ2-3; the D gene is possibly TRBD2 (6 bases). Trimming removed 6 bases from V and 0 bases from J, with 19 bases in between. Germline CDR1 LGHDT, CDR2 YNNKEL (reference sequence). The CDR3 loop spans 17 amino acids. The CDR3 DNA sequence: TGTGCCAGCAGACCAACGTTCACTAGCTCAAGCACAGATACGCAGTATTTT. It translates to CASRPTFTSSSTDTQYF.

This clonotype was detected ten times or more. V usage is TRBV27 and J usage is TRBJ1-2; D perhaps matches TRBD1 (6 bases). V was pared by 3 bases and J by 4 bases, with 9 bases between. In germline, CDR1 is MNHEY, CDR2 SMNVEV (reference sequence). The CDR3 contains 13 residues. CDR3: CASSFNRVYGYTF. In DNA, the CDR3 is TGTGCCAGCAGTTTTAACAGGGTCTATGGCTACACCTTC.